A selection of T cell receptor beta chains follows, all from one sample in a study of T cell responses to AZD1222 COVID-19 vaccine. Sequencing used immunoSEQ multiplex PCR; TCRdb keeps in-frame clones, though not all of them. This table has roughly 190,000 clones, approximately 91% appearing once. The sample was peripheral blood, taken 28 days after the second AZD1222 dose. The receptors originated from an adult who received the AZD1222 COVID-19 vaccine. Each CDR3 is given with its conserved first and last residue. Fields, in order: D gene, J gene, clone size, V gene, CDR3 DNA, CDR3 protein. D genes are given only for firm matches. Rows give clone size only sometimes, using once, few, many, or a class for an expanded clone.

d_call: TRBD2
j_call: TRBJ2-3
clone_size: -
v_call: TRBV14
cdr3_nt: TGTGCCAGCAGCCAACCTCGGGTAGCGGGTGAAGTAACGCAGTATTTT
cdr3_aa: CASSQPRVAGEVTQYF

d_call: TRBD1
j_call: TRBJ2-7
clone_size: -
v_call: TRBV2
cdr3_nt: TGTGCCAGCAGTGCGGGACAGGTCACCTACGAGCAGTACTTC
cdr3_aa: CASSAGQVTYEQYF

d_call: -
j_call: TRBJ1-3
clone_size: -
v_call: TRBV6-5
cdr3_nt: TGTGCCAGCAGTTATTCAGGACGGAGCTCTGGAAACACCATATATTTT
cdr3_aa: CASSYSGRSSGNTIYF

d_call: -
j_call: TRBJ2-2
clone_size: once
v_call: TRBV10-3
cdr3_nt: TGTGCCATCAGTGAGCCGAGCCCCTCACTGAGCAACACCGGGGAGCTGTTTTTT
cdr3_aa: CAISEPSPSLSNTGELFF

d_call: TRBD1
j_call: TRBJ1-5
clone_size: -
v_call: TRBV18
cdr3_nt: TGTGCCAGCTCACCTACGGGACAGGGGGATTTTCAGCCCCAGCATTTT
cdr3_aa: CASSPTGQGDFQPQHF

d_call: -
j_call: TRBJ1-2
clone_size: -
v_call: TRBV10-3
cdr3_nt: TGTGCCGTCCGGGGGGGAGCGATCTATGGCTACACCTTC
cdr3_aa: CAVRGGAIYGYTF

d_call: -
j_call: TRBJ1-5
clone_size: -
v_call: TRBV7-3
cdr3_nt: TGTGCCAGCAGCGATGCTGGACGGAATCAGCCCCAGCATTTT
cdr3_aa: CASSDAGRNQPQHF

d_call: -
j_call: TRBJ1-6
clone_size: -
v_call: TRBV19
cdr3_nt: TGTGCCAGTAGTCAAGAAGGGAGTCGCTATAATTCACCCCTCCACTTT
cdr3_aa: CASSQEGSRYNSPLHF

d_call: -
j_call: TRBJ2-1
clone_size: -
v_call: TRBV18
cdr3_nt: TGTGCCAGCTCAACTGGACAGCTGAGCTCCTACAATGAGCAGTTCTTC
cdr3_aa: CASSTGQLSSYNEQFF

d_call: -
j_call: TRBJ1-2
clone_size: -
v_call: TRBV30
cdr3_nt: TGTGCCTGGAGTCTCGGGGGAGGCTATGGCTACACCTTC
cdr3_aa: CAWSLGGGYGYTF

d_call: -
j_call: TRBJ1-1
clone_size: -
v_call: TRBV28
cdr3_nt: TGTGCCAGCAGTCTACTGAACACTGAAGCTTTCTTT
cdr3_aa: CASSLLNTEAFF

d_call: -
j_call: TRBJ1-2
clone_size: -
v_call: TRBV6-5
cdr3_nt: TGTGCCAGCAGTTACTACGCAGGGACCTATGGCTACACCTTC
cdr3_aa: CASSYYAGTYGYTF

d_call: -
j_call: TRBJ2-5
clone_size: -
v_call: TRBV6-6
cdr3_nt: TGTGCCAGCAGCCTCTTAGCGGCCCAAGAGACCCAGTACTTC
cdr3_aa: CASSLLAAQETQYF

d_call: -
j_call: TRBJ2-1
clone_size: -
v_call: TRBV4-3
cdr3_nt: TGCGCCAGCAGCTGGTCGGGCCTATCTGAGCAGTTCTTC
cdr3_aa: CASSWSGLSEQFF

d_call: TRBD1
j_call: TRBJ1-5
clone_size: -
v_call: TRBV3-1/TRBV3-2
cdr3_nt: TGTGCCAGCAGCCAAGGAGGGGGAGGGGGCGTGCAGCCCCAGCATTTT
cdr3_aa: CASSQGGGGGVQPQHF

d_call: -
j_call: TRBJ1-2
clone_size: -
v_call: TRBV10-3
cdr3_nt: TGTGCCATCAGTGAGTCGCTGGGTGGCAACTATGGCTACACCTTC
cdr3_aa: CAISESLGGNYGYTF

d_call: -
j_call: TRBJ1-5
clone_size: -
v_call: TRBV28
cdr3_nt: TGTGCCATCACCACGGGAAATCAGCCCCAGCATTTT
cdr3_aa: CAITTGNQPQHF